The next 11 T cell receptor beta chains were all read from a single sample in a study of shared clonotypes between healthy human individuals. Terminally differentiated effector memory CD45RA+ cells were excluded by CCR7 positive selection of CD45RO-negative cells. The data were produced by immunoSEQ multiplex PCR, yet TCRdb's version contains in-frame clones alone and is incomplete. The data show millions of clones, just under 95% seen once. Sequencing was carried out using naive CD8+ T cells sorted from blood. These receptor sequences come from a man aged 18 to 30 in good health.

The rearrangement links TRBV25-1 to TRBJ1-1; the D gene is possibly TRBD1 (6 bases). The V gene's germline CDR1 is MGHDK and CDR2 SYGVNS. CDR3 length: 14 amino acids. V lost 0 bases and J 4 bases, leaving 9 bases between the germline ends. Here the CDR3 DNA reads TGTGCCAGCAGTGAATATGAGGGGGGCACTGAAGCTTTCTTT. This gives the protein CASSEYEGGTEAFF.

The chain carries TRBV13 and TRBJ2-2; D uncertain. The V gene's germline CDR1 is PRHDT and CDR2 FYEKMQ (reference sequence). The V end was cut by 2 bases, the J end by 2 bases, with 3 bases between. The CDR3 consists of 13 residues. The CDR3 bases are TGTGCCAGCAGCTTAATTAACACCGGGGAGCTGTTTTTT. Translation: CASSLINTGELFF.

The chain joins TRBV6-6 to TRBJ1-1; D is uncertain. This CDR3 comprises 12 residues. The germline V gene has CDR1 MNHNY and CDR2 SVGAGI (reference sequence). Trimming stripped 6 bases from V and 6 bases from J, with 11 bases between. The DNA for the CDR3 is TGTGCCAGCAGCGATCTAACCCCTGAAGCTTTCTTT. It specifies CASSDLTPEAFF.

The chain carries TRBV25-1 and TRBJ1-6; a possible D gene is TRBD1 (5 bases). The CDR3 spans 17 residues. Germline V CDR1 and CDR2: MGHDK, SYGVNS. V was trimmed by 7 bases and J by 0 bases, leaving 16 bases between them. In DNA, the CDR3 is TGTGCCAGCACCACAACAGGTGCGAGCTCCTATAATTCACCCCTCCACTTT. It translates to CASTTTGASSYNSPLHF.

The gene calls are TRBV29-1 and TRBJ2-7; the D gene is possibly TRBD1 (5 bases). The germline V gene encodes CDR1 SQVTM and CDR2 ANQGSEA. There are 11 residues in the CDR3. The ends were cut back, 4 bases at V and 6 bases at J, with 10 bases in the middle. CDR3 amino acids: CSVVLGPEQYF. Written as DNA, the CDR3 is TGCAGCGTTGTGTTGGGGCCCGAGCAGTACTTC.

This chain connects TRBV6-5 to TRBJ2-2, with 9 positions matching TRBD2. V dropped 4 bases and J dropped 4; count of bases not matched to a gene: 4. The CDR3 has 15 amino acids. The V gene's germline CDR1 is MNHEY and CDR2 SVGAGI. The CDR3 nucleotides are TGTGCCAGCAGTTCTAGCGGGACGCCCACCGGGGAGCTGTTTTTT. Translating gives CASSSSGTPTGELFF.

The CDR3, as DNA: TGTGCCTGGGGCCCGGACAGCTCCTACAATGAGCAGTTCTTC. This translates into CAWGPDSSYNEQFF. The chain links TRBV30 to TRBJ2-1; maybe TRBD1 (6 bases). V shed 5 bases and J shed 0 bases, with 11 bases lying between them. The CDR3 totals 14 residues. Germline lookup yields CDR1 GTSNPN and CDR2 SVGIG (reference sequence).

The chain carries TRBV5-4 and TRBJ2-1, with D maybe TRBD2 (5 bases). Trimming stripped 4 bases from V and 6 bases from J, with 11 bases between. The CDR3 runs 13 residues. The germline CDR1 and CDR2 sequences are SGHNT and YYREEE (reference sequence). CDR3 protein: CASSRLAPNEQFF. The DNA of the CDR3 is TGTGCCAGCAGCCGCCTAGCCCCCAATGAGCAGTTCTTC.

The CDR3 region has the DNA TGTGCCAGTAGTATGGTTCAGTCGAACACCGGGGAGCTGTTTTTT. It encodes CASSMVQSNTGELFF. The rearrangement links TRBV19 to TRBJ2-2; D is unresolved. Germline V gives CDR1 LNHDA, CDR2 SQIVND (reference sequence). The CDR3 has 15 residues. Trimming took off 3 bases at V and 0 bases at J, with 8 bases between the two ends.

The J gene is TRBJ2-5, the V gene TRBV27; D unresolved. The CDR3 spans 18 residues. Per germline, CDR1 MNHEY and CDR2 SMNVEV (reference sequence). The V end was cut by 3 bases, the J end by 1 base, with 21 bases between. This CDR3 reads CASSFLSPDPLSQETQYF. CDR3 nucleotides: TGTGCCAGCAGTTTCCTGTCGCCAGACCCCCTTTCCCAAGAGACCCAGTACTTC.

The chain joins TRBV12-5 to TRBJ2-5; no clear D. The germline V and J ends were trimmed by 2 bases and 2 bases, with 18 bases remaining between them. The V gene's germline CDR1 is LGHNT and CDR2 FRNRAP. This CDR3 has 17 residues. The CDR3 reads CASGLKRPSPDQETQYF. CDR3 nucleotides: TGTGCTAGTGGTTTGAAAAGACCATCACCCGATCAAGAGACCCAGTACTTC.